This TCR gamma chain is drawn from a study of gammadelta T cells in human blood (dated by TCRdb to 2018 to 2021). Results and caveats for the whole study, not just this receptor: According to the study, polyclonal expansion of innate gamma-delta T cells immediately after birth appeared to be driven by microbial exposure.

Libraries came from RT-PCR. The listed sequencing device is Illumina MiSeq. TCRdb called clones afresh from the public reads with CATT; identical DNA rows were later merged. This sample has about 180 gamma-chain clones in its table, and more than 2.5% of those were observed once. Of the sample, about 51% falls within the top ten clones. Unmatched junction bases come to 3, with V trimmed by 1 base and J by 7 bases. The CDR3 holds 13 amino acids from the cysteine to the phenylalanine. Only the CDR3 DNA is retained, 39 bases long and in frame from the first base. According to the germline V gene, CDR1 reads EGSNGY and CDR2 reads YDSYNSKV. A few counts support this clone. The antigen it binds to is not known. A read error likely explains why the TCRdb protein, taken from a much larger clone, differs from this DNA's translation at residue 7; the protein shown is translated from the DNA.

The clonotype comes from a human donor. The sample consisted of Vgamma9Vdelta2 gamma-delta T cells from infant blood. Recombination linked TRGV2 to TRGJP1. TCRdb records no J gene; here it was assigned by comparing the DNA to germline. The DNA is as follows: TGTGCCACCTGGGACGGCATTGGTTGGTTCAAGATATTT. Translated, it reads CATWDGIGWFKIF.